This TCR beta chain emerged from a study of cytomegalovirus exposure and HLA in healthy donors. Study-level background: From HLA-typed donors, an early data release held some 80 million unique TCRs.

With respect to this clone: Its antigen remains unidentified.

The ends lost 1 base at V and 2 bases at J; junction bases unmatched: 8. This CDR3 comprises 16 residues. CDR1 is SEHNR and CDR2 is FQNEAQ in the germline V gene (reference sequence). PCR employed 60 Vbeta and 13 Jbeta primers. Authors' data handling: An analysis performed later counted around 80 million unique TCR beta chains (roughly 11 million of them shared). Sequenced by immunoSEQ multiplex PCR; TCRdb stores in-frame clones only, minus some. D and trimming were read from the DNA, whereas the V and J calls and clone size are those reported in that table. This table holds 150,000 or so clones, around three quarters found once. Participants comprised healthy donors of bone marrow. Findings and caveats of the study: In a later analysis, a missense DCLRE1C variant was linked to TCR beta V- and J-gene trimming.

The chain recombines TRBV7-9 with TRBJ2-7, with 7 bases aligning to TRBD2. The sample consisted of PBMCs. This clonotype was sampled from a woman aged 35 to 49 in good health and CMV-seronegative. In DNA form, the CDR3 reads TGTGCCAGCAGCTTAGGGGAGGGCTCCCTTCCCTACGAGCAGTACTTC. Protein product: CASSLGEGSLPYEQYF.